The 18 T cell receptor beta chains presented below share a single source sample, sequenced in a study of T cell repertoires in cytomegalovirus infection. TCRdb called the reads again in MiXCR, with one record for every CDR3 protein. The data show 560,000 or so distinct CDR3 sequences, more than 15% seen once. Input material: CD8+ T cells from PBMCs. These receptors originate from a human donor in good health (CMV status not recorded). Some clones in this sample may be carry-over from other donors' samples.

This clonotype showed up many times. This chain connects TRBV6-6 to TRBJ2-4; D not certain. V was trimmed by 6 bases and J by 2 bases, leaving 14 bases between them. This CDR3 has 15 residues. Germline V lookup: CDR1 MNHNY, CDR2 SVGAGI (reference sequence). DNA of the CDR3: TGTGCCAGCAGGACATCTTACGAGTCCAAAAACATTCAGTACTTC. Protein: CASRTSYESKNIQYF.

This clonotype was counted only a few times. V is TRBV6-5 and J is TRBJ1-1; D remains ambiguous. The CDR3 contains 15 residues. The ends were cut back, 2 bases at V and 6 bases at J, with 16 bases in the middle. The germline CDR1 and CDR2 sequences are MNHEY and SVGAGI. The chain's CDR3 is CASSYRSDLRAEAFF. Here the CDR3 DNA reads TGTGCCAGCAGTTACAGGTCAGATCTTAGGGCTGAAGCTTTCTTT.

This clonotype has a count of ten or more. V usage is TRBV10-3 and J usage is TRBJ2-1; possibly TRBD2 for D (6 bases). Trimming left V 4 bases short and J 6 bases short, with 10 bases between. Germline CDR1 is ENHRY and CDR2 is SYGVKD. The CDR3 loop spans 13 amino acids. The CDR3 reads CAISAGGSNEQFF. Here the CDR3 DNA reads TGTGCCATCAGTGCCGGGGGAAGCAATGAGCAGTTCTTC.

In its sample, this clonotype was seen many times. An end of the junction differs from the germline gene, which may be a read error. This sequence joins TRBV7-7 and TRBJ2-7; 12 bases line up with TRBD2. The CDR3 extends over 14 amino acids. Germline V lookup: CDR1 SSHAT, CDR2 FNYEAQ (reference sequence). The CDR3 DNA reads as TGTGCTAGCAGCCCTAGCGGGAGGGCCTACGAGCAGTACTTC. This translates into CASSPSGRAYEQYF.

This chain connects TRBV4-1 to TRBJ1-5; D might be TRBD1 (6 bases). Between the trimmed V and J ends, which lost 1 base and 4 bases, there was a span of 11 bases. Germline V gene sequence: CDR1 MGHRA, CDR2 YSYEKL. The CDR3 length is 15 residues. The CDR3 DNA reads as TGCGCCAGCAGCCAAGTTGGGGGGGCAAATCAGCCCCAGCATTTT. Residues: CASSQVGGANQPQHF.

This clonotype was observed at least ten times. The CDR3 DNA reads as TGTGCCAGCAGCTTTGACAGCCTGAGGGAGCAGTTCTTC. This sequence encodes CASSFDSLREQFF. The chain combines TRBV11-2 with TRBJ2-1, with a possible D match to TRBD1 (5 bases). The CDR3 is 13 residues long. The V end lost 3 bases, the J end lost 10 bases, and 13 bases lay between the germline ends. CDR1 SGHAT and CDR2 FQNNGV come from the germline V gene.

This clonotype has ten or more counts. The chain couples TRBV7-6 to TRBJ1-5, with D perhaps TRBD1 (5 bases). V dropped 1 base and J dropped 6 bases, with 10 bases sitting between them. The CDR3 covers 14 residues. The germline gives CDR1 SGHVS, CDR2 FNYEAQ. CDR3 in amino acids: CASSLGAGIQPQHF. The CDR3 DNA reads TGTGCCAGCAGCTTAGGGGCAGGGATTCAGCCCCAGCATTTT.

In this sample, this clonotype turned up many times. The chain joins TRBV19 to TRBJ2-1, with D perhaps TRBD1 or TRBD2 (5 bases each). The CDR3 has 15 residues. Trimming took 7 bases from V and 4 from J, leaving 17 bases between them. Germline V gene sequence: CDR1 LNHDA, CDR2 SQIVND (reference sequence). In nucleotides, the CDR3 is TGTGCCAGTACTCCGGGACCGAAAATTTACAATGAGCAGTTCTTC. Its translation: CASTPGPKIYNEQFF.

This clonotype was counted many times. The chain has TRBV7-9 and TRBJ1-1, with D tentatively TRBD1 (5 bases). Looked up from germline, CDR1 is SEHNR and CDR2 is FQNEAQ (reference sequence). There are 16 residues in the CDR3. Trimming took 5 bases from V and 4 from J, leaving 20 bases between them. This CDR3 is CASSRENRGVGTEAFF. Here the CDR3 DNA reads TGTGCCAGCAGCCGAGAAAATCGGGGGGTCGGCACTGAAGCTTTCTTT.

Ten or more counts support this clonotype. The chain joins TRBV4-2 to TRBJ1-1; 7 bases line up with TRBD1. This CDR3 has 15 amino acids. Germline V CDR1 and CDR2: LGHNA, YNFKEQ. Germline trimming cut 0 bases from V and 4 bases from J; bases unmatched to any gene: 5. The CDR3 reads CASSQDDRAGTEAFF. The CDR3 DNA follows: TGTGCCAGCAGCCAAGATGACAGGGCGGGCACTGAAGCTTTCTTT.

The sample holds one count of this clonotype. The chain recombines TRBV19 with TRBJ2-1; TRBD1 matches 7 bases. The V and J ends lost 7 bases and 8 bases, in that order; junction bases with no gene match: 17. Germline-derived CDR1 and CDR2 are LNHDA and SQIVND (reference sequence). The CDR3 has 16 residues. CDR3 nucleotides: TGTGCCAGTACCATAAGGGAGATCGGGACAGTCGATGAGCAGTTCTTC. It specifies CASTIREIGTVDEQFF.

In its sample, this clonotype was seen a few times. The chain combines TRBV11-3 with TRBJ2-3; 8 bases fit TRBD2. The CDR3 covers 14 residues. Germline CDR1 is SGHNT and CDR2 is YENEEA. The V gene end was trimmed by 3 bases and the J gene end by 4 bases; junction bases not matched to a gene: 3. CDR3 coding DNA: TGTGCCAGCAGCTTTAGCGGGAAACCAGATACGCAGTATTTT. Translated, it gives CASSFSGKPDTQYF.

This clonotype was counted many times. V and J are TRBV7-9 and TRBJ2-2, with TRBD1 identical over 9 bases. The ends lost 4 bases at V and 1 base at J; junction bases unmatched: 22. Per the germline V gene, CDR1 is SEHNR and CDR2 is FQNEAQ (reference sequence). CDR3 length: 22 amino acids. The CDR3: CASSYDRGVSQGSLKNTGELFF. The CDR3 bases are TGTGCCAGCAGCTACGACAGGGGGGTCAGCCAGGGGTCCCTGAAGAACACCGGGGAGCTGTTTTTT.

The chain carries TRBV29-1 and TRBJ2-1; D may correspond to TRBD1 or TRBD2 (6 bases each). CDR1 is SQVTM, CDR2 ANQGSEA, per germline. With 0 bases removed from V and 9 bases from J, the gap between germline ends came to 9 bases. The CDR3 length is 12 residues. The CDR3 sequence is CSVEDRGPEQFF. CDR3 in DNA: TGCAGCGTTGAAGATCGGGGGCCTGAGCAGTTCTTC.

Ten or more counts support this clonotype. The genes are TRBV6-1 and TRBJ2-1; a weak D match, TRBD1 (6 bases). V dropped 5 bases and J dropped 4 bases, with 15 bases sitting between them. The CDR3 contains 15 residues. Per the germline V gene, CDR1 is MNHNS and CDR2 is SASEGT. The CDR3 reads CASSSELQGYNEQFF. The CDR3 nucleotides are TGTGCCAGCAGTTCCGAACTACAGGGATACAATGAGCAGTTCTTC.

Only one count was recorded for this clonotype. This chain joins TRBV7-9 and TRBJ2-3; no clear D gene. The germline V and J ends were trimmed by 6 bases and 6 bases, with 13 bases remaining between them. The CDR3 has 13 residues. Germline CDR1 SEHNR, CDR2 FQNEAQ (reference sequence). The CDR3 DNA follows: TGTGCCAGCAGATGGGTGGGGTTGGATACGCAGTATTTT. Its protein product is CASRWVGLDTQYF.

This clonotype showed up many times. The gene calls are TRBV11-2 and TRBJ1-2; weak D call: TRBD1 (5 bases). The germline V gene has CDR1 SGHAT and CDR2 FQNNGV. V was trimmed by 3 bases and J by 1 base, leaving 12 bases between them. The CDR3 loop spans 15 amino acids. As DNA, the CDR3 is TGTGCCAGCAGCTTCGGGGGTACCTTTAACTATGGCTACACCTTC. Protein: CASSFGGTFNYGYTF.

Note on this clonotype: A much larger clone sits a single nucleotide away, making a read error possible. Given the absence of the conserved phenylalanine or tryptophan at the CDR3 end, a read error is likely. CDR3 DNA: TGTGCCAGCAGCCCTAGTGTCGGGAGCCCGTTTGAGCAGTACTTA. It specifies CASSPSVGSPFEQYL. The V and J genes are TRBV12-3 or TRBV12-4 and TRBJ2-7; possibly TRBD2 for D (6 bases). Trimming pared 6 bases from V and 7 bases from J, leaving 22 bases between. The CDR3 totals 15 residues.